One and the same sample provided the 7 T cell receptor beta chains below, sequenced in a study of blood T cell repertoires in COVID-19. Produced via immunoSEQ multiplex PCR; TCRdb's table is partial and in-frame only. This table holds under 40,000 clones, 80% to 95% found once. Sequencing used peripheral blood. These receptors all stem from a male donor with active COVID-19.

The chain employs TRBV25-1 and TRBJ2-5; TRBD2 matches at 14 bases. The CDR3 extends over 18 amino acids. V trimming: 3 bases; J trimming: 5 bases; junction bases outside the gene matches: 11. Germline CDR1 MGHDK, CDR2 SYGVNS. In DNA form, the CDR3 reads TGTGCCAGCAGTGATTATCAATTCGGACTAGCGGGGGGTGAGACCCAGTACTTC. It specifies CASSDYQFGLAGGETQYF.

The chain carries TRBV2 and TRBJ2-6, with D perhaps TRBD1 (5 bases). V gave up 4 bases and J gave up 0 bases, with 16 bases separating them. The CDR3 covers 18 residues. The germline V gene encodes CDR1 SNHLY and CDR2 FYNNEI. The CDR3 is CASSVLDTKISGANVLTF. DNA for the CDR3: TGTGCCAGCAGTGTTCTGGACACGAAAATCTCTGGGGCCAACGTCCTGACTTTC.

This clone was seen a few times. The chain uses TRBV18 and TRBJ1-1; TRBD1 aligns across 10 bases. The CDR3 contains 13 residues. The V gene end was trimmed by 3 bases and the J gene end by 5 bases; junction bases not matched to a gene: 0. CDR1 and CDR2 from the germline V gene are KGHSH and LQKENI. The CDR3 nucleotides are TGTGCCAGCTCACCGGGACAGGGGACTGAAGCTTTCTTT. This gives the protein CASSPGQGTEAFF.

This rearrangement joins TRBV19 to TRBJ2-3; the D gene is possibly TRBD2 (5 bases). Germline CDR1 reads LNHDA; CDR2 reads SQIVND (reference sequence). The CDR3 is made up of 15 amino acids. The V and J ends lost 7 bases and 0 bases respectively, with 14 bases between them. The CDR3 nucleotides are TGTGCCAGTAAGGAGGCAGGTTCTAGCACAGATACGCAGTATTTT. Its protein product is CASKEAGSSTDTQYF.

V usage is TRBV6-5 and J usage is TRBJ1-1; possibly TRBD1 for D (5 bases). V was clipped by 7 bases and J by 13 bases, with 13 bases between them. There are 10 residues in the CDR3. Germline CDR1 MNHEY, CDR2 SVGAGI. The CDR3 sequence is CASKVPRGFF. The CDR3 nucleotides are TGTGCCAGCAAGGTTCCAAGGGGTTTCTTT.

V is TRBV5-8 and J is TRBJ2-4, with 7 bases matching TRBD1. This CDR3 region has 16 residues. Looked up from germline, CDR1 is SGHTS and CDR2 is YDEGEE. The ends lost 3 bases at V and 0 bases at J; junction bases unmatched: 6. CDR3 loop: CASSSGQPIAKNIQYF. In DNA, the CDR3 is TGTGCCAGCAGCTCGGGACAGCCCATAGCCAAAAACATTCAGTACTTC.

The gene calls are TRBV2 and TRBJ1-4, with D possibly being TRBD1 (5 bases). Germline CDR1 and CDR2: SNHLY and FYNNEI. Trimming took 1 base from V and 6 from J, leaving 9 bases between them. The CDR3 covers 14 residues. The CDR3 is CASSEGQGHEKLFF. In DNA, the CDR3 is TGTGCCAGCAGTGAAGGGCAGGGTCATGAAAAACTGTTTTTT.